This is a list of T cell receptor beta chains from one sample in a study of metastatic and nonmetastatic thyroid tumors. From the PCR reads, TCRdb re-called clones with MiXCR. The sample holds several thousand clones; 25% to 35% are singletons and the top ten take 15% to 20%. The specimen sequenced was tumor tissue. All receptors derive from a female donor with papillary thyroid cancer or a benign thyroid nodule (not recorded which). Some clones in this sample may be carry-over from other donors' samples. The CDR3 runs from the conserved cysteine through the conserved F or W.

TRBJ2-5 | TRBV7-2 | 14 | CASRPGGPQETQYF
TRBJ1-3 | TRBV18 | 18 | CASSPTITGISSGNTIYF
TRBJ2-5 | TRBV6-1 | 13 | CASIDRGLKAQYF
TRBJ1-1 | TRBV7-1 | 20 | CASSSGRVPGSIDDNTEAFF
TRBJ2-2 | TRBV11-1 | 12 | CASSSGGGELFF
TRBJ1-1 | TRBV12-3/TRBV12-4 | 14 | CASRAVRGNTEAFF
TRBJ2-5 | TRBV11-1 | 14 | CASSIQGGRETQYF
TRBJ1-6 | TRBV12-5 | 14 | CASGSDGTNSPLHF
TRBJ2-7 | TRBV6-2/TRBV6-3 | 14 | CASSREYLFYEQYF
TRBJ2-2 | TRBV6-1 | 13 | CASSGGNTGELFF
TRBJ1-2 | TRBV6-1 | 17 | CASTSTFQGAGLDGYTF
TRBJ1-1 | TRBV28 | 14 | CASSRHAGNTEAFF
TRBJ2-3 | TRBV7-2 | 14 | CASSLTLGTDTQYF
TRBJ2-3 | TRBV30 | 15 | CAWSWAEGGTDTQYF
TRBJ2-3 | TRBV20-1 | 15 | CSVYSGKRGADTQYF
TRBJ1-5 | TRBV27 | 13 | CASSSGGNQPQHF
TRBJ2-7 | TRBV30 | 13 | CAWSEDITYEQYF
TRBJ1-1 | TRBV6-2/TRBV6-3 | 13 | CASSYQGSTEAFF
TRBJ2-3 | TRBV10-1 | 17 | CASRAPGHEWGTDTQYF
TRBJ2-3 | TRBV7-2 | 14 | CASRRAGGTDTQYF
TRBJ2-5 | TRBV7-2 | 14 | CASSPRLAQETQYF
TRBJ2-7 | TRBV12-3/TRBV12-4 | 15 | CASSFLPGQGHDQYF
TRBJ1-2 | TRBV30 | 14 | CAWSVGRVRYGYTF
TRBJ1-5 | TRBV12-3/TRBV12-4 | 14 | CASSFKSSEQPQHF
TRBJ1-2 | TRBV6-6 | 15 | CASSYYRTGNYGYTF
TRBJ2-7 | TRBV11-1 | 16 | CASSVRSGEGTDEQYF
TRBJ2-3 | TRBV5-1 | 15 | CASTSGTSGTDTQYF